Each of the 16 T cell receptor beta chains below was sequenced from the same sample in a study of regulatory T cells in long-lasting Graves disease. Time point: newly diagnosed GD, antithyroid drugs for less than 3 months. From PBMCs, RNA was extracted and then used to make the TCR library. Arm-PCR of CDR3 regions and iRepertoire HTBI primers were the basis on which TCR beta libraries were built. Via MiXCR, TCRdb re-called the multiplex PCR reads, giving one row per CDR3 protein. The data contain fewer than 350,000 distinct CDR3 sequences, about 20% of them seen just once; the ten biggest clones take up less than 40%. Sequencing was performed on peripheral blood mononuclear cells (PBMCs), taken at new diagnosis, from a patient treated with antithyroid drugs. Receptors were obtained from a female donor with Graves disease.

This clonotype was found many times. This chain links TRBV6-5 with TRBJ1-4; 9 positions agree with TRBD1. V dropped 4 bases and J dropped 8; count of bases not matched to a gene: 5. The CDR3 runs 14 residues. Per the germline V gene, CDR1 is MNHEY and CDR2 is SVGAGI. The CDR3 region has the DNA TGTGCCAGCAGTTCCGGGACAGGGCGGGAAAAACTGTTTTTT. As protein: CASSSGTGREKLFF.

The CDR3 here is CASSLETSGSYMDEQFF. The CDR3 DNA is TGTGCCAGCAGTTTAGAGACTAGCGGGAGTTATATGGATGAGCAGTTCTTC. This chain uses TRBV12-3 or TRBV12-4 with TRBJ2-1, with 12 nucleotides matching TRBD2. Trimming took 1 base from V and 8 from J; bases not matched to a gene: 9. This CDR3 has 17 amino acids.

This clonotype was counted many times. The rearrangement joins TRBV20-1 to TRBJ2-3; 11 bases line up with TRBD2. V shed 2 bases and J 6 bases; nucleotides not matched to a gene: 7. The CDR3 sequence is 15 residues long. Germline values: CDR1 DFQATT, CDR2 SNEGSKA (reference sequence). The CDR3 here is CSARTSGSLWDTQYF. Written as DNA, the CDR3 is TGCAGTGCTAGAACTAGCGGGAGTCTGTGGGATACGCAGTATTTT.

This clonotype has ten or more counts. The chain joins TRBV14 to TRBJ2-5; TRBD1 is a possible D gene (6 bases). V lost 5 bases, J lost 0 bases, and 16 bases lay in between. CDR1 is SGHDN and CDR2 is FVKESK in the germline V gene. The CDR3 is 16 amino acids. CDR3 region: CASSIDRTLNQETQYF. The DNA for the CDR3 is TGTGCCAGCAGCATCGACAGGACTCTAAACCAAGAGACCCAGTACTTC.

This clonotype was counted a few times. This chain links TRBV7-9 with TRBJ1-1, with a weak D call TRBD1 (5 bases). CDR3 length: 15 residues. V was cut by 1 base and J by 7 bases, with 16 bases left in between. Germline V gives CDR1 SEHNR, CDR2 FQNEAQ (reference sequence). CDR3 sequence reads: CASSLVWEGHGEAFF. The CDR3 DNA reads TGTGCCAGCAGCTTAGTTTGGGAGGGGCATGGTGAAGCTTTCTTT.

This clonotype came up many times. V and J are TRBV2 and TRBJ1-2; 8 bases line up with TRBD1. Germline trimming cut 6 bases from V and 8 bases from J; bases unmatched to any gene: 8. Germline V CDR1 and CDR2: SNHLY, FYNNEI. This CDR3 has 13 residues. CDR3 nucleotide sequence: TGTGCCAGCAGAGAGAGACAGGGGTTGGGCTACACCTTC. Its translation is CASRERQGLGYTF. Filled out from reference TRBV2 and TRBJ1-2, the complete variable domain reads EPEVTQTPSHQVTQMGQEVILRCVPISNHLYFYWYRQILGQKVEFLVSFYNNEISEKSEIFDDQFSVERPDGSNFTLKIRSTKLEDSAMYFCASRERQGLGYTFGSGTRLTVV.

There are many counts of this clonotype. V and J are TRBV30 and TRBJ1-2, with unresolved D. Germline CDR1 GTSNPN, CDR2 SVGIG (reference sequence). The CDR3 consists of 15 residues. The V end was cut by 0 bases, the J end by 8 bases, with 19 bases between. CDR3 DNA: TGTGCCTGGAGTGTAAGACCCGGGTCCAGCGGAGGCTACACCTTC. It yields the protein CAWSVRPGSSGGYTF. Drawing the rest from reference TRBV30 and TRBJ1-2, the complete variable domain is SQTIHQWPATLVQPVGSPLSLECTVEGTSNPNLYWYRQAAGRGLQLLFYSVGIGQISSEVPQNLSASRPQDRQFILSSKKLLLSDSGFYLCAWSVRPGSSGGYTFGSGTRLTVV.

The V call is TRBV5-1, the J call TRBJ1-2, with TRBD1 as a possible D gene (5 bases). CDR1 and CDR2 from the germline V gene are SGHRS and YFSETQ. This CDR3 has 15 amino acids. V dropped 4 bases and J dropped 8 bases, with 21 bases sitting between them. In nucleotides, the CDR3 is TGCGCCAGCAGCCCCACCGAGGGGATGACTAGGGGCTACACCTTC. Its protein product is CASSPTEGMTRGYTF.

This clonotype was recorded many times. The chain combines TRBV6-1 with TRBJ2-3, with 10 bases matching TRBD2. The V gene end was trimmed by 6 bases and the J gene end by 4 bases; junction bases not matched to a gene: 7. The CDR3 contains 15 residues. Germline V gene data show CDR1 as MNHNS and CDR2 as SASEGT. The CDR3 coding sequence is TGTGCCAGCAGCCCGTCCCTAGCGGGAGCAGATACGCAGTATTTT. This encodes CASSPSLAGADTQYF.

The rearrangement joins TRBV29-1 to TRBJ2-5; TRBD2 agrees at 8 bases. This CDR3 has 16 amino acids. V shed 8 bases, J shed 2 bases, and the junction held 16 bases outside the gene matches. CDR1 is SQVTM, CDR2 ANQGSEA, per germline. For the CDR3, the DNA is TGCAGCATAGGTGGGGGACTAGTGACCCCTCAAGAGACCCAGTACTTC. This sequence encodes CSIGGGLVTPQETQYF.

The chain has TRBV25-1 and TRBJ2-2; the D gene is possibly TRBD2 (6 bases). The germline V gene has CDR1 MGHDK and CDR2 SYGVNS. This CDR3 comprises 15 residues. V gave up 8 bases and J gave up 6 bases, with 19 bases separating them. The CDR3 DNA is TGTGCCAGCTCCCGGGACTCCGCCGCCGCCGGGGAGCTGTTTTTT. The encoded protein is CASSRDSAAAGELFF.

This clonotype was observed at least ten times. The CDR3 region is CASSFFGWRDRGTGELFF. The CDR3 DNA sequence: TGTGCCAGCAGTTTTTTCGGTTGGCGGGACAGGGGTACCGGGGAGCTGTTTTTT. The rearrangement uses TRBV12-3 or TRBV12-4 and TRBJ2-2, with 10 bases aligning to TRBD1. The CDR3 loop spans 18 amino acids. After removal of 3 bases from V and 5 bases from J, the junction contained 12 bases not matched to a gene.

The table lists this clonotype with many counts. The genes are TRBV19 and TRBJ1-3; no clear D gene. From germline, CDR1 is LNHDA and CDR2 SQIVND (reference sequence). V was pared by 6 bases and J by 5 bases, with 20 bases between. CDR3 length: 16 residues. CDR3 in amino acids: CASRGVSAGWRNTIYF. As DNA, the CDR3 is TGTGCCAGTAGGGGTGTATCGGCCGGGTGGAGAAACACCATATATTTT.

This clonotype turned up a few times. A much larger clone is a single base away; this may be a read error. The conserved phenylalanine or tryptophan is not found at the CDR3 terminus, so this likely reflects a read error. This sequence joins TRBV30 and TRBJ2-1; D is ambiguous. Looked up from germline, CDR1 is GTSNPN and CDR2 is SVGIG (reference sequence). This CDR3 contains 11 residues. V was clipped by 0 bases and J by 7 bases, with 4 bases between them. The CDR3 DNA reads TGTGCCTGGAGTGTTAATAATGAGCAGTTCCTC. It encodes CAWSVNNEQFL.

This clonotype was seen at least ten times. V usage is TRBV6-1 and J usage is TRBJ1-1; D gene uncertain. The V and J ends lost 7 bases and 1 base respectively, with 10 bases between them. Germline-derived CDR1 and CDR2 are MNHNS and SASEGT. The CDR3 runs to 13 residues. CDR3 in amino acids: CASTGSGNTEAFF. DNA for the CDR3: TGTGCCAGCACGGGCTCGGGGAACACTGAAGCTTTCTTT.

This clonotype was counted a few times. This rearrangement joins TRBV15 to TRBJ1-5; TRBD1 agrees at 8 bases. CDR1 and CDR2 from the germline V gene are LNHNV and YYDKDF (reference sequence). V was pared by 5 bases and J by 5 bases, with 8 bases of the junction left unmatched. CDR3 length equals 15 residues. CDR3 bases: TGTGCCACCAGCGGGGACAGGATCTTGGATCAGCCCCAGCATTTT. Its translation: CATSGDRILDQPQHF.